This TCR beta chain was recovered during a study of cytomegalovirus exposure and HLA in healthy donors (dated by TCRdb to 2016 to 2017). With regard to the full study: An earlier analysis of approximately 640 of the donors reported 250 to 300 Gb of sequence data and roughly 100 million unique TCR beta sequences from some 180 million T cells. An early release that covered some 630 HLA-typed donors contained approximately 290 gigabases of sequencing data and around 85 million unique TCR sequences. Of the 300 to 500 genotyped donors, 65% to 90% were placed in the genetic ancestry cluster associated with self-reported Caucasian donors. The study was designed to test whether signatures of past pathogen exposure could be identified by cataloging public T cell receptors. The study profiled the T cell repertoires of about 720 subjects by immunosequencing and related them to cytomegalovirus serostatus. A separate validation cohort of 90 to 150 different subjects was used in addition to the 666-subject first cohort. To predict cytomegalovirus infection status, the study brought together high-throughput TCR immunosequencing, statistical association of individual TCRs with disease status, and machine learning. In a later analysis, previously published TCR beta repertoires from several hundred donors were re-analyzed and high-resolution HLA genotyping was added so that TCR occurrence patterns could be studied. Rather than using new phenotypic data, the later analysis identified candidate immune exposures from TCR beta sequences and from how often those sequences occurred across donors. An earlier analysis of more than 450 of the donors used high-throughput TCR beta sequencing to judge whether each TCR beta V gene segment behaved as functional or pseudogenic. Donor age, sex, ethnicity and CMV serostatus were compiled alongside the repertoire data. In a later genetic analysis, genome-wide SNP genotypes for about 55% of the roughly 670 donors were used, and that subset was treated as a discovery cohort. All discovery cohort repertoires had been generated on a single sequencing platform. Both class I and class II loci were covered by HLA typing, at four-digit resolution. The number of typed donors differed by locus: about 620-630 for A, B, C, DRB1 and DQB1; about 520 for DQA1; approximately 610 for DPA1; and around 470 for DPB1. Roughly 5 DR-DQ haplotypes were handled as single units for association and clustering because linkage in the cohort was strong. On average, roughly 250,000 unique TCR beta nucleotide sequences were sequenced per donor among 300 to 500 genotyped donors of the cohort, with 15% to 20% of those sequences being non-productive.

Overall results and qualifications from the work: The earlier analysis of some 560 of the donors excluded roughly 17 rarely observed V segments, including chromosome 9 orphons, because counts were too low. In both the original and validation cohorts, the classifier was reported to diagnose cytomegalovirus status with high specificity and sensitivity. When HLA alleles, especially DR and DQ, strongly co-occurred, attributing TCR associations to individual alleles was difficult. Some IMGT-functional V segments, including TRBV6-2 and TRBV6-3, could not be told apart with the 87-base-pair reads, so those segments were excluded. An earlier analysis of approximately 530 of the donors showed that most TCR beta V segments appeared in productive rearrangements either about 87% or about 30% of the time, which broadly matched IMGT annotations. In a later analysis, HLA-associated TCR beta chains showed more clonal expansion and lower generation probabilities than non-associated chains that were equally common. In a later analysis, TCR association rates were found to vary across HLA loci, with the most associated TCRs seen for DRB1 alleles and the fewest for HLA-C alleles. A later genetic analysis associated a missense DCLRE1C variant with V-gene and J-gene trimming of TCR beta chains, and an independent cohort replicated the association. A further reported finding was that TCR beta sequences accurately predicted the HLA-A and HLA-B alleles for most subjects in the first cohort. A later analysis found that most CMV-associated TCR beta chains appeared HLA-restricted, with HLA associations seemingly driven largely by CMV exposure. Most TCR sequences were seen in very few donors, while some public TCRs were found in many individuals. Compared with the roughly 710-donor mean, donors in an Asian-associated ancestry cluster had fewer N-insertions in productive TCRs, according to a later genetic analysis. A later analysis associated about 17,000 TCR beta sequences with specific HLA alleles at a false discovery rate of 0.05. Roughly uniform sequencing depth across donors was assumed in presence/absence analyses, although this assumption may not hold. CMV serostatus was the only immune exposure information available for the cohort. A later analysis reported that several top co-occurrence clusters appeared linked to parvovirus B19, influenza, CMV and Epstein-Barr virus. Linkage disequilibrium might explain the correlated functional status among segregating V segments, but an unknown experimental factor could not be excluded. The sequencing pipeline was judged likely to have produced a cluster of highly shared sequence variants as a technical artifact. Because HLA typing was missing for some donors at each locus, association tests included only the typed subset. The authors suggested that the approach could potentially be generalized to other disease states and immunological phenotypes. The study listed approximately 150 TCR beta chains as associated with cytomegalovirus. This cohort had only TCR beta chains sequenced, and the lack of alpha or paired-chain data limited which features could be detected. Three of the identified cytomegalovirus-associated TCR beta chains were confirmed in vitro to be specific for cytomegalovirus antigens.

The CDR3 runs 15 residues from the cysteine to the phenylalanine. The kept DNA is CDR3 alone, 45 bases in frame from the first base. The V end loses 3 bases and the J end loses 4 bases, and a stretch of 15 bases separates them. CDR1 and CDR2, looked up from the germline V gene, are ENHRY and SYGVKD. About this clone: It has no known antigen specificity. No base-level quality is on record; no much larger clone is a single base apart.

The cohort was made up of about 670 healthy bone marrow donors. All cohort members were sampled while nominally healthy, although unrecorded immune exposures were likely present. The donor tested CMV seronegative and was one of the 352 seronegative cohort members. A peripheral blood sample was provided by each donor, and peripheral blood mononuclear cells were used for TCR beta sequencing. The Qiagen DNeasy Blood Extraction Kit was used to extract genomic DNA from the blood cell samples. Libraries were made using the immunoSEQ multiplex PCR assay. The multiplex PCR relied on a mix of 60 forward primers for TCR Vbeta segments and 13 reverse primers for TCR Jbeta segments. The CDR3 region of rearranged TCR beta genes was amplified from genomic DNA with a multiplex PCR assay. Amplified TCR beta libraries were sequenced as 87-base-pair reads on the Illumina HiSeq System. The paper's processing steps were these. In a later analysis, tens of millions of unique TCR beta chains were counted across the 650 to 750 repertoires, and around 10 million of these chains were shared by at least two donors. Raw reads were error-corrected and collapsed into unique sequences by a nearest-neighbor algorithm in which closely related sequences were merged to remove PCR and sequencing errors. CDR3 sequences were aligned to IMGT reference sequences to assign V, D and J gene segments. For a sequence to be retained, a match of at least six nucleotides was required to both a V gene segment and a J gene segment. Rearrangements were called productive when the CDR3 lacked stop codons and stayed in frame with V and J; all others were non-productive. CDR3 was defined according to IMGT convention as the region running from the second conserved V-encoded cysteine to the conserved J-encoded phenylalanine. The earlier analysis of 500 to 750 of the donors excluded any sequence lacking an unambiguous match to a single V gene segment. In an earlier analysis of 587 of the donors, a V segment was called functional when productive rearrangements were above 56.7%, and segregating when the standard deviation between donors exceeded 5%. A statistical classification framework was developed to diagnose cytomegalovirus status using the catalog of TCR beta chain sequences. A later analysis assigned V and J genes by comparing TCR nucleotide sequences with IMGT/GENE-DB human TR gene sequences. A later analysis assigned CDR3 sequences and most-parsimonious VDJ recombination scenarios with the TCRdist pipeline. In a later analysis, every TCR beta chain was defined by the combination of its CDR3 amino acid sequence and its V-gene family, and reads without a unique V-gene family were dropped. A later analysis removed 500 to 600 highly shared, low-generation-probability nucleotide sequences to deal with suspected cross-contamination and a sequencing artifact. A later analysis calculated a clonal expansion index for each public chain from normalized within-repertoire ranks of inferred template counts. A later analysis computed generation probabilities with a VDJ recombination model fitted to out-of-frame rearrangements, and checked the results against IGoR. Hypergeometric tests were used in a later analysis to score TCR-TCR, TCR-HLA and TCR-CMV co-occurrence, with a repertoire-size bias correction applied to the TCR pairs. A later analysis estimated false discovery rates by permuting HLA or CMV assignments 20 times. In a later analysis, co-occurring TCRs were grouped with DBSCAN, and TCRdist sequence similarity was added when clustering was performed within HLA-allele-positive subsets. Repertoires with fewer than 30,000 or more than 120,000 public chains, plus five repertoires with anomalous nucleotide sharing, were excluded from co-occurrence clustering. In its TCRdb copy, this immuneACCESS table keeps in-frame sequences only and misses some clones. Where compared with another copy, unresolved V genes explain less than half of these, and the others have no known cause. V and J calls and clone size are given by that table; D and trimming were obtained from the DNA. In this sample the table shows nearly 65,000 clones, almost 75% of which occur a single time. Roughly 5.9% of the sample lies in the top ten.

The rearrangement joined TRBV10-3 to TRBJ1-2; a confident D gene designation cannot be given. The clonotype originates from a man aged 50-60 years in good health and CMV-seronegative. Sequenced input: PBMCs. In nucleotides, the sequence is TGTGCCATCAGTGAAGCCACTGTTGGTTTCTATGGCTACACCTTC. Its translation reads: CAISEATVGFYGYTF.